This is a list of T cell receptor beta chains from one sample in a study of blood T cell repertoires in COVID-19. The table came from immunoSEQ multiplex PCR; TCRdb's copy has only in-frame clones and leaves some out. Seen here are about 400,000 clones, about 88% observed once, and the top ten hold approximately 3.1%. The material sequenced was PBMCs or T cells enriched from blood (not recorded which). All receptors come from a woman in her thirties who had recovered from COVID-19. CDR3s include the opening cysteine and the closing phenylalanine or tryptophan.

j_call v_call cdr3_length cdr3_aa
TRBJ2-7 TRBV5-1 14 CASSLLDRAHEQYF
TRBJ2-5 TRBV4-1 15 CASSRLAGAPETQYF
TRBJ2-3 TRBV5-5 17 CASSFGTSGGATDTQYF
TRBJ2-6 TRBV5-1 17 CASSLPGQSSGANVLTF
TRBJ2-5 TRBV11-3 15 CASSPGTAVQETQYF
TRBJ2-2 TRBV4-2 17 CASSQDLGGAGNGELFF
TRBJ2-5 TRBV7-9 11 CASSVQETQYF
TRBJ2-1 TRBV2 15 CASTPRGGLAGEKFF
TRBJ1-2 TRBV28 11 CASSPADGYTF
TRBJ1-5 TRBV28 14 CASSTGGNGQPQHF
TRBJ1-1 TRBV13 16 CASSLGAGNMNTEAFF
TRBJ1-1 TRBV14 13 CASSQRLPSEAFF
TRBJ1-5 TRBV12-3/TRBV12-4 13 CASSPPGQVSQHF
TRBJ2-3 TRBV6-4 18 CASKVCGSSLRNKDTQYF
TRBJ2-6 TRBV7-2 15 CASSFGQSGANVLTF
TRBJ2-7 TRBV29-1 13 CSAGGTGTYEQYF
TRBJ2-2 TRBV25-1 13 CASSDRNTGELFF
TRBJ1-1 TRBV5-1 14 CASSLSGGWTEAFF
TRBJ1-1 TRBV27 13 CASSRTRNTEAFF
TRBJ2-3 TRBV28 15 CASSPGQESTDTQYF
TRBJ1-5 TRBV7-2 16 CASSSKGGADNQPQHF
TRBJ2-7 TRBV5-1 15 CASSLVGGGSYEQYF
TRBJ1-2 TRBV27 15 CASSLGQGAPFGYTF
TRBJ2-1 TRBV30 14 CAWSRGGAGNEQFF
TRBJ2-1 TRBV5-6 18 CASSLPKTSGYEYNEQFF
TRBJ2-3 TRBV5-1 17 CASRSREGQGIIDTQYF
TRBJ1-1 TRBV5-1 17 CASSLGGTGGRVTEAFF
TRBJ2-3 TRBV28 18 CASSLDGTSGRRADTQYF
TRBJ2-3 TRBV4-1 18 CASSQATLAGGAQDTQYF
TRBJ2-7 TRBV11-1 15 CASSGISGISYEQYF
TRBJ2-7 TRBV7-9 16 CASSSDGTRLYYEQYF
TRBJ1-1 TRBV10-3 14 CAIRLTGTNTEAFF
TRBJ2-7 TRBV27 15 CASSLSLVETYEQYF
TRBJ1-4 TRBV5-3 19 CARSLESCGQGEGDEKLFF
TRBJ2-7 TRBV2 19 CASRGTSGRGTRSSYEQYF
TRBJ1-2 TRBV28 15 CASSLPGHLNYGYTF
TRBJ1-2 TRBV28 13 CASSFRGSYGYTF
TRBJ2-3 TRBV7-3 15 CASSYTGTTSDTQYF
TRBJ2-7 TRBV5-6 12 CASSKGLYEQYF
TRBJ2-3 TRBV27 14 CASSLYSGADTQYF
TRBJ2-7 TRBV7-2 14 CASSRAGGRDEQYF
TRBJ2-3 TRBV7-9 14 CASSRDRGSDTQYF
TRBJ2-3 TRBV28 15 CASSPIAGSMDTQYF
TRBJ2-1 TRBV4-2 15 CASSPGQTTYNEQFF
TRBJ1-1 TRBV3-1/TRBV3-2 14 CASSQAGLNTEAFF
TRBJ2-3 TRBV6-6 16 CASRLAGGAHPTTQYF
TRBJ2-2 TRBV2 13 CGTRGKNTGELFF
TRBJ2-3 TRBV24-1 15 CATSDLGQGGDTQYF
TRBJ1-2 TRBV21-1 15 CASSKKYHRHYGYTF
TRBJ2-3 TRBV7-9 17 CASRDTRLAGGSDTQYF
TRBJ1-5 TRBV5-1 16 CASSPDTGGQGQPQHF
TRBJ2-3 TRBV11-3 16 CASSSSSGRGTDTQYF
TRBJ2-5 TRBV2 13 CASTGLPQETQYF